These 3 T cell receptor beta chains were sequenced from one sample in a study of T cells expressing NK-cell markers. TCRdb reprocessed the 5' RACE reads and stores each CDR3 protein as one record, lacking DNA. This table lists roughly 430,000 distinct CDR3 sequences. Sequencing was performed on blood T cells: a sorted CD56 or NKG2C T cell subset, CD4+ or CD8+ T cells, or bulk PBMC T cells (not recorded which). The receptors derive from a woman between 18 and 69 years old in good health.

CDR3 region: CASSFRDRSGNEQFF. The chain has TRBV5-4 and TRBJ2-1; the TRBD1 assignment by TCRdb is unverifiable without DNA. This CDR3 is built from 15 residues. CDR1 is SGHNT and CDR2 is YYREEE in the germline V gene (reference sequence).

V is TRBV7-9 and J is TRBJ2-4. Germline assignment: CDR1 SEHNR and CDR2 FQNEAQ (reference sequence). The CDR3 consists of 16 residues. The CDR3 is CASSLGHSLAKNIQYF.

The chain combines TRBV12-3 or TRBV12-4 with TRBJ2-4; TCRdb's assignment of TRBD1 cannot be checked, as there is no DNA. The CDR3 runs to 14 residues. The CDR3 spells CASSPGQAANIQYF.